This T cell receptor beta chain was identified during a study of blood T cell repertoires in COVID-19. The wider study: Acute and convalescent COVID-19 specimens originated in the United States, Italy and Spain. Sample material is recorded as cDNA or gDNA derived from T cells, B-cell-depleted T cells, or PBMCs.

Source study methods: By means of reference gene primer amplification, nucleated cell counts were estimated. The protocol was immunoSEQ multiplex PCR, while the TCRdb copy is restricted to in-frame clones and leaves out a portion. V and J calls and clone size come straight from that table; D and trimming were deduced from the DNA. The sample lists some 120,000 clones, roughly 79% occurring once. From germline, CDR1 is LGHNA and CDR2 YSLEER. J lost 2 bases, V lost 0 bases, and 3 bases had no gene match. This CDR3 has 16 residues. The chain links TRBV4-3 to TRBJ2-5; TRBD2 aligns across 10 bases. The material sequenced was peripheral blood. This clonotype originated in a human donor in a cohort sampled during active COVID-19. CDR3 residues: CASSQDLAGGQETQYF. CDR3 nucleotides: TGCGCCAGCAGCCAAGATTTAGCGGGGGGACAAGAGACCCAGTACTTC.